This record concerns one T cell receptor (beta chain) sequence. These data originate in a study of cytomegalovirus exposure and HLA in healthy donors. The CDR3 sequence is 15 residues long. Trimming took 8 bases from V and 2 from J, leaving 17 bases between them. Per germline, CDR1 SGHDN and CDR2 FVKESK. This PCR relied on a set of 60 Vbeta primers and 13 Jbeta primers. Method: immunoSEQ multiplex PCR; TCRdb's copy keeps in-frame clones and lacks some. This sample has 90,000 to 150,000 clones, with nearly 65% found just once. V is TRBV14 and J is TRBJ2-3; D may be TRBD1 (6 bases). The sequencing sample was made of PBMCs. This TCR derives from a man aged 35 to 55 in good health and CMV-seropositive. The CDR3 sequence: CASGLGTPFTDTQYF. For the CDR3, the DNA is TGTGCCAGCGGACTGGGGACACCCTTCACAGATACGCAGTATTTT.